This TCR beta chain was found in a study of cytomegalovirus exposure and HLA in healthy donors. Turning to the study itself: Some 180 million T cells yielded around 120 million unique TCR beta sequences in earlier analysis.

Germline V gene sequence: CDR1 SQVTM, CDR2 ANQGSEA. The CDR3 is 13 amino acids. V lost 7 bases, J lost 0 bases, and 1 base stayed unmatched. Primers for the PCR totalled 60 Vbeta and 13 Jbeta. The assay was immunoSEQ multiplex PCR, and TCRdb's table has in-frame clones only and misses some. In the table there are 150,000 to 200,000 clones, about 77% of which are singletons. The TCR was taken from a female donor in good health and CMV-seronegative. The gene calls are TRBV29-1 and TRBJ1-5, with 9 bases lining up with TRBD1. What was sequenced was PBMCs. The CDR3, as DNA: TGCAGCGCGGGACAGGGTAGCAATCAGCCCCAGCATTTT. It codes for CSAGQGSNQPQHF.